Below, 24 T cell receptor beta chains from the same sample are listed, as sequenced in a study of vaccination effects on CD4 cells after COVID-19. Only in-frame clones appear in the TCRdb table, and some are missing; sequencing was by immunoSEQ multiplex PCR. The table has some 41,000 clones, roughly four fifths seen once. Which antigens these TCRs recognize remains unknown. Before sequencing, viral peptide pools were used by the ViraFEST assay to expand antigen-specific CD4+ T cells. Culture proceeded for nine to eleven days, and CD4+ T cells were then isolated. Negative nucleocapsid antibody tests before and after vaccination confirmed no previous SARS-CoV-2 infection. The sample here was CD4+ T cells from PBMCs cultured with SARS-CoV-2 spike peptides, taken before COVID-19 vaccination. The receptors here all came from a human donor who received a COVID-19 vaccine.

CDR3 protein: CASSFQRGAPTDTQYF. DNA for the CDR3: TGTGCCAGCAGCTTTCAGCGGGGGGCCCCCACAGATACGCAGTATTTT. The gene calls are TRBV5-8 and TRBJ2-3; 9 bases match TRBD2. Germline V CDR1 and CDR2: SGHTS, YDEGEE. V gave up 2 bases and J gave up 2 bases; unmatched junction bases: 6. The CDR3 contains 16 residues.

The chain uses TRBV28 and TRBJ2-2; unclear D gene. The CDR3 extends over 13 amino acids. The ends were cut back, 3 bases at V and 2 bases at J, with 4 bases in the middle. The germline V gene encodes CDR1 MDHEN and CDR2 SYDVKM. Here the CDR3 reads CASSFPNTGELFF. CDR3 bases: TGTGCCAGCAGTTTCCCCAACACCGGGGAGCTGTTTTTT. Looking up the rest from reference TRBV28 and TRBJ2-2 gives the full variable domain: DVKVTQSSRYLVKRTGEKVFLECVQDMDHENMFWYRQDPGLGLRLIYFSYDVKMKEKGDIPEGYSVSREKKERFSLILESASTNQTSMYLCASSFPNTGELFFGEGSRLTVL.

This chain links TRBV5-1 with TRBJ2-7; 9 nucleotides agree with TRBD1. The CDR3 has 19 residues. V shed 4 bases, J shed 2 bases, and the junction held 19 bases outside the gene matches. Looked up from germline, CDR1 is SGHRS and CDR2 is YFSETQ. The DNA for the CDR3 is TGCGCCAGCAGCCTTAACCTGGACAGGGGCCCGACATCAACCTACGAGCAGTACGTC. Its translation is CASSLNLDRGPTSTYEQYV.

CDR3 protein: CATDRGLGYTF. The CDR3 DNA is TGTGCCACCGACAGGGGGCTTGGCTACACCTTC. This chain uses TRBV6-5 with TRBJ1-2; 10 bases agree with TRBD1. Germline V gene lookup returns CDR1 MNHEY and CDR2 SVGAGI. The CDR3 runs to 11 residues. V shed 10 bases and J 7 bases; nucleotides not matched to a gene: 3.

V and J are TRBV7-2 and TRBJ2-3; a weak D match, TRBD2 (5 bases). The V end was cut by 1 base, the J end by 6 bases, with 14 bases between. Germline V lookup: CDR1 SGHTA, CDR2 FQGNSA. This CDR3 region has 15 residues. CDR3: CASSLGDGVGDTQYF. For the CDR3, the DNA is TGTGCCAGCAGCTTAGGTGACGGGGTTGGGGATACGCAGTATTTT.

For the CDR3, the DNA is TGTGCCAGCAGCCTTAGAGGGGCAGTCAATGAAAAACTGTTTTTT. Its protein is CASSLRGAVNEKLFF. The rearrangement uses TRBV3-1 (or the pseudogene TRBV3-2) and TRBJ1-4; TRBD1 might be the D (5 bases). From germline, CDR1 is LGHDT and CDR2 YNNKEL (reference sequence). The CDR3 length is 15 residues. V was clipped by 4 bases and J by 5 bases, with 14 bases between them.

In its sample, this clone was seen a few times. V usage is TRBV9 and J usage is TRBJ1-5; the match to TRBD1 covers 7 bases. J was trimmed by 5 bases and V by 0 bases; bases with no gene match: 5. CDR1 and CDR2 from the germline V gene are SGDLS and YYNGEE. The CDR3 spans 15 residues. The CDR3, as DNA: TGTGCCAGCAGCGTAGCAGGGCAGGGGGATCAGCCCCAGCATTTT. The encoded protein is CASSVAGQGDQPQHF.

The chain joins TRBV7-2 to TRBJ2-6; D possibly matches TRBD1 or TRBD2 (6 bases each). V was trimmed by 2 bases and J by 1 base, leaving 9 bases between them. CDR1 and CDR2 from the germline V gene are SGHTA and FQGNSA. This CDR3 has 16 residues. The CDR3 protein is CASSLQGTSGANVLTF. CDR3 coding DNA: TGTGCCAGCAGCTTACAGGGGACTTCTGGGGCCAACGTCCTGACTTTC. Using reference TRBV7-2 and TRBJ2-6 for the parts outside the CDR3, the full variable domain is GAGVSQSPSNKVTEKGKDVELRCDPISGHTALYWYRQSLGQGLEFLIYFQGNSAPDKSGLPSDRFSAERTGGSVSTLTIQRTQQEDSAVYLCASSLQGTSGANVLTFGAGSRLTVL.

The chain carries TRBV20-1 and TRBJ2-7, with TRBD1 identical over 11 bases. The CDR3 contains 14 residues. Germline lookup yields CDR1 DFQATT and CDR2 SNEGSKA (reference sequence). V shed 3 bases, J shed 2 bases, and the junction held 3 bases outside the gene matches. CDR3 DNA sequence: TGCAGTGCTAGTCCGGGACAGGGGGCCTACGAGCAGTACGTC. As protein: CSASPGQGAYEQYV.

The gene calls are TRBV2 and TRBJ2-1, with 9 bases that match TRBD2. CDR1 is SNHLY and CDR2 is FYNNEI in the germline V gene. Trimming removed 7 bases from V and 7 bases from J; junction bases left unmatched: 8. The CDR3 is 14 amino acids. CDR3 residues: CASMGLAGKNEQFF. Written as DNA, the CDR3 is TGTGCCAGCATGGGGCTAGCGGGGAAGAATGAGCAGTTCTTC.

V usage is TRBV9 and J usage is TRBJ1-6; D unclear. The CDR3 spans 13 residues. V lost 4 bases and J lost 7, with 9 bases in between. CDR1 is SGDLS, CDR2 YYNGEE, per germline. The CDR3 nucleotides are TGTGCCAGCAGCCCGGACCCAAATTCACCCCTCCACTTT. Protein: CASSPDPNSPLHF. Looking up the rest from reference TRBV9 and TRBJ1-6 gives the full variable domain: DSGVTQTPKHLITATGQRVTLRCSPRSGDLSVYWYQQSLDQGLQFLIQYYNGEERAKGNILERFSAQQFPDLHSELNLSSLELGDSALYFCASSPDPNSPLHFGNGTRLTVT.

V is TRBV3-1 (or the pseudogene TRBV3-2) and J is TRBJ1-6; no clear D. The ends were cut back, 9 bases at V and 10 bases at J, with 7 bases in the middle. CDR3 size: 10 residues. CDR1 and CDR2 from the germline V gene are LGHDT and YNNKEL (reference sequence). CDR3 sequence: CARPGSPLHF. The CDR3 nucleotides are TGTGCCAGACCCGGGTCACCCCTCCACTTT.

CDR3 nucleotides: TGTGCCTGGAGTGTCTCCTATAATTCACCCCTCCACTTT. Its translation: CAWSVSYNSPLHF. The V gene is TRBV30, the J gene TRBJ1-6; D remains unclear. Germline assignment: CDR1 GTSNPN and CDR2 SVGIG (reference sequence). V was pared by 0 bases and J by 0 bases, with 0 bases between. This CDR3 has 13 amino acids.

This chain links TRBV5-1 with TRBJ1-3; 8 bases match TRBD1. Germline V lookup: CDR1 SGHRS, CDR2 YFSETQ. With 2 bases clipped from V and 1 base from J, the junction kept 2 bases outside the gene matches. The CDR3 extends over 15 amino acids. CDR3 DNA sequence: TGCGCCAGCAGCTTTACAGGGGGATCTGGAAACACCATATATTTT. Encoded protein: CASSFTGGSGNTIYF.

This rearrangement joins TRBV11-2 to TRBJ2-5; 7 bases line up with TRBD1. The CDR3 covers 15 residues. The trim removed 2 bases at V and 2 bases at J, leaving 5 bases unmatched. CDR1 is SGHAT, CDR2 FQNNGV, per germline. As DNA, the CDR3 is TGTGCCAGCAGCTTATATATGACAGGGCAAGAGACCCAGTACTTC. Its translation is CASSLYMTGQETQYF.

This clone has a handful of counts. V is TRBV4-2 and J is TRBJ1-5; D remains ambiguous. The CDR3 sequence is 16 residues long. V dropped 1 base and J dropped 6 bases, with 16 bases sitting between them. CDR1 LGHNA and CDR2 YNFKEQ come from the germline V gene. Here the CDR3 reads CASSQAASGSFQPQHF. Here the CDR3 DNA reads TGTGCCAGCAGCCAAGCCGCCTCGGGTAGCTTTCAGCCCCAGCATTTT.

The gene calls are TRBV24-1 and TRBJ2-3, with D uncertain. With 2 bases removed from V and 0 bases from J, the gap between germline ends came to 11 bases. The CDR3 extends over 16 amino acids. The germline V gene encodes CDR1 KGHDR and CDR2 SFDVKD. CDR3 sequence (DNA): TGTGCCACCAGTGATTCGGCTAGTTTTAGCACAGATACGCAGTATTTT. Protein sequence: CATSDSASFSTDTQYF.

In this sample, this clone turned up a few times. The rearrangement links TRBV6-5 to TRBJ1-2, with D hard to call. Germline CDR1 is MNHEY and CDR2 is SVGAGI. With 0 bases removed from V and 5 bases from J, the gap between germline ends came to 10 bases. The CDR3 contains 14 residues. The CDR3 region has the DNA TGTGCCAGCAGTTACTCGGGCCTCGTTTATGGCTACACCTTC. Translating gives CASSYSGLVYGYTF.

CDR3 nucleotide sequence: TGTGCCAGCTCTCGGACAGATACGCAGTATTTT. Encoded protein: CASSRTDTQYF. The chain combines TRBV2 with TRBJ2-3; D is uncertain. This CDR3 has 11 amino acids. The germline CDR1 and CDR2 sequences are SNHLY and FYNNEI. Trimming pared 8 bases from V and 3 bases from J, leaving 6 bases between.

The chain couples TRBV28 to TRBJ2-1; D gene unclear. The CDR3 runs to 14 residues. Deletions cut 1 base from V and 8 bases from J, with 12 bases between. Germline V gene data show CDR1 as MDHEN and CDR2 as SYDVKM. CDR3 nucleotides: TGTGCCAGCAGTTTATTAGGTTTCGGTCATGAGCAGTTCTTC. Amino acids: CASSLLGFGHEQFF.

This clone appeared a single time. The genes are TRBV28 and TRBJ1-4; D unclear. V lost 5 bases and J 8 bases, leaving 18 bases between the germline ends. The CDR3 contains 15 residues. Germline-derived CDR1 and CDR2 are MDHEN and SYDVKM. The CDR3 DNA reads as TGTGCCAGCAGTCCCGGCGGAGGGTCGAGGGAAAAACTGTTTTTT. It encodes CASSPGGGSREKLFF.

This clone showed up just once. The chain joins TRBV5-1 to TRBJ2-3; TRBD2 is a possible D gene (6 bases). CDR3 size: 15 residues. Deletions cut 2 bases from V and 4 bases from J, with 14 bases between. Germline CDR1 is SGHRS and CDR2 is YFSETQ. The CDR3 DNA follows: TGCGCCAGCAGCTTTGGAGGGGTAGCCCCAGATACGCAGTATTTT. It translates to CASSFGGVAPDTQYF.

The chain links TRBV18 to TRBJ2-4; a possible D gene is TRBD1 (6 bases). The CDR3 consists of 15 residues. V lost 5 bases, J lost 0 bases, and 11 bases lay in between. The germline V gene has CDR1 KGHSH and CDR2 LQKENI. The CDR3 region has the DNA TGTGCCAGCTCAATGGACAGTTTAGCCAAAAACATTCAGTACTTC. It encodes CASSMDSLAKNIQYF.

The chain employs TRBV7-2 and TRBJ1-5; TRBD1 might be the D (6 bases). Between the trimmed V and J ends, which lost 5 bases and 1 base, there was a span of 9 bases. The CDR3 runs to 14 residues. Germline V gene lookup returns CDR1 SGHTA and CDR2 FQGNSA. The CDR3 DNA sequence: TGTGCCAGCAGCCCACAGGGAAGCAATCAGCCCCAGCATTTT. Protein sequence: CASSPQGSNQPQHF.